This TCR beta chain comes out of a study of cytomegalovirus exposure and HLA in healthy donors. Study results and limitations: Being productive about 87% or about 30% of the time was typical of most TCR beta V segments in an earlier analysis. In a later analysis, HLA-C alleles had the fewest associated TCRs, DRB1 alleles the most.

On this clone: What it binds is unknown.

The PCR employed 60 Vbeta primers together with 13 Jbeta primers. Original processing methods: Later reanalysis found roughly 80 million unique TCR beta chains, roughly 10 million of them shared. The method was immunoSEQ multiplex PCR; TCRdb's version includes in-frame clones alone and lacks a portion of them. From that table come the V and J calls and clone size; the DNA was used to work out D and trimming. The table includes about 170,000 clones, 80% to 90% detected once. V gave up 0 bases and J gave up 2 bases; unmatched junction bases: 7. The CDR3 sequence is 16 residues long. Germline V gives CDR1 SGHRS, CDR2 YFSETQ.

The sequence was collected from a woman aged 18-29 years in good health and CMV-seronegative. What was sequenced was PBMCs. The chain has TRBV5-1 and TRBJ1-2, with 7 bases lining up with TRBD1. The CDR3 nucleotides are TGCGCCAGCAGCTTGGAAGACAGGGTGGGAAACTATGGCTACACCTTC. Translation: CASSLEDRVGNYGYTF.